One and the same sample provided the 28 T cell receptor beta chains below, sequenced in a study of vaccination and CD4 T cells after COVID-19. Time point in this sample: late sampling 161 to 241 days after vaccination in a few convalescent patients. In TCRdb, the PCR reads were re-called with MiXCR into one record per CDR3 protein. The table includes tens of thousands of distinct CDR3 sequences, 49% detected once. This material consisted of CD4+ T cells from blood, taken about 7 months after SARS-CoV-2 vaccination. The receptors were gathered from a human donor who had recovered from COVID-19.

CDR3 loop: CSARTRDRWYEQYF. The CDR3 DNA reads as TGCAGTGCTAGAACCAGGGACAGATGGTACGAGCAGTACTTC. The chain employs TRBV20-1 and TRBJ2-7; 7 nucleotides agree with TRBD1. The V gene's germline CDR1 is DFQATT and CDR2 SNEGSKA (reference sequence). Trimming at V came to 2 bases and at J to 4 bases, leaving 8 bases not matched to a gene. The CDR3 has 14 amino acids.

This clonotype was observed a few times. The DNA of the CDR3 is TGTGCCAGCAGCTTAGTTGCCGCTGATACGCAGTATTTT. As protein: CASSLVAADTQYF. The chain carries TRBV7-2 and TRBJ2-3; no reliable D call. CDR1 is SGHTA and CDR2 is FQGNSA in the germline V gene. This CDR3 is built from 13 residues. V shed 1 base and J shed 6 bases, with 8 bases lying between them. The full variable domain, its missing parts supplied by reference TRBV7-2 and TRBJ2-3, is GAGVSQSPSNKVTEKGKDVELRCDPISGHTALYWYRQSLGQGLEFLIYFQGNSAPDKSGLPSDRFSAERTGGSVSTLTIQRTQQEDSAVYLCASSLVAADTQYFGPGTRLTVL.

In this sample, this clonotype is medium-sized (0.01 to 0.1%). The CDR3, as DNA: TGCAGTGCTGCTACGAACACCGGGGAGCTGTTTTTT. This encodes CSAATNTGELFF. This chain joins TRBV20-1 and TRBJ2-2; no reliable D call. The V end lost 5 bases, the J end lost 0 bases, and 4 bases lay between the germline ends. The CDR3 covers 12 residues. Germline V gene data show CDR1 as DFQATT and CDR2 as SNEGSKA (reference sequence).

The chain carries TRBV15 and TRBJ1-5, with TRBD1 matching over 7 bases. Germline CDR1 is LNHNV and CDR2 is YYDKDF (reference sequence). This CDR3 region has 15 residues. The ends lost 3 bases at V and 0 bases at J; junction bases unmatched: 2. The CDR3 sequence: CATSRGDSSNQPQHF. The CDR3 DNA sequence: TGTGCCACCAGCAGGGGGGACAGTAGCAATCAGCCCCAGCATTTT. The full variable domain, its missing parts supplied by reference TRBV15 and TRBJ1-5, is DAMVIQNPRYQVTQFGKPVTLSCSQTLNHNVMYWYQQKSSQAPKLLFHYYDKDFNNEADTPDNFQSRRPNTSFCFLDIRSPGLGDTAMYLCATSRGDSSNQPQHFGDGTRLSIL.

The chain uses TRBV7-2 and TRBJ1-1, with 7 nucleotides matching TRBD1. V was pared by 4 bases and J by 2 bases, with 7 bases of the junction left unmatched. The CDR3 loop spans 15 amino acids. The germline V gene has CDR1 SGHTA and CDR2 FQGNSA. This chain's CDR3 is CASSSDRGRNTEAFF. As DNA, the CDR3 is TGTGCCAGCAGCTCAGATAGGGGGCGCAACACTGAAGCTTTCTTT.

This sequence joins TRBV7-9 and TRBJ1-1; D call uncertain. Deletions cut 1 base from V and 1 base from J, with 13 bases between. Germline lookup yields CDR1 SEHNR and CDR2 FQNEAQ (reference sequence). This CDR3 is 16 amino acids long. The chain's CDR3 is CASSLGDVWGNTEAFF. Written as DNA, the CDR3 is TGTGCCAGCAGCTTAGGAGATGTGTGGGGGAACACTGAAGCTTTCTTT.

The chain combines TRBV20-1 with TRBJ2-2; 9 bases align to TRBD2. Germline CDR1 reads DFQATT; CDR2 reads SNEGSKA (reference sequence). This CDR3 contains 14 residues. Losses at the gene ends were 6 bases for V and 4 bases for J; bases not matched to a gene: 6. In DNA, the CDR3 is TGCAGTGCCACGGGACTAGCTTTCACCGGGGAGCTGTTTTTT. It translates to CSATGLAFTGELFF.

This clonotype has just a few counts. The genes are TRBV25-1 and TRBJ2-2; no reliable D call. This CDR3 has 14 residues. Trimming stripped 3 bases from V and 5 bases from J, with 10 bases between. Per germline, CDR1 MGHDK and CDR2 SYGVNS. CDR3 bases: TGTGCCAGCAGTGATCGCCGCGTGACCGGGGAGCTGTTTTTT. Amino acids: CASSDRRVTGELFF. Full variable domain (rest looked up from reference TRBV25-1 and TRBJ2-2): EADIYQTPRYLVIGTGKKITLECSQTMGHDKMYWYQQDPGMELHLIHYSYGVNSTEKGDLSSESTVSRIRTEHFPLTLESARPSHTSQYLCASSDRRVTGELFFGEGSRLTVL.

In regard to this clonotype: An end of the junction differs from the germline gene, which may be a read error. This sequence joins TRBV28 and TRBJ1-2, with unresolved D. Germline V lookup: CDR1 MDHEN, CDR2 SYDVKM. The CDR3 is 14 residues long. For the CDR3, the DNA is TGTGCCAGCAATTTAAGGCAGTCGTGGTATGGCTACACCTTC. Translated: CASNLRQSWYGYTF.

The V and J genes are TRBV27 and TRBJ2-3, with 7 bases fitting TRBD2. From germline, CDR1 is MNHEY and CDR2 SMNVEV (reference sequence). The CDR3 spans 15 residues. J lost 2 bases, V lost 6 bases, and 8 bases had no gene match. The CDR3 is CASRVAGPHTDTQYF. In DNA, the CDR3 is TGTGCCAGCAGAGTAGCGGGCCCGCACACAGATACGCAGTATTTT.

The rearrangement uses TRBV7-3 and TRBJ2-5; 9 bases are a match to TRBD2. Losses at the gene ends were 2 bases for V and 4 bases for J; bases not matched to a gene: 2. The CDR3 has 14 amino acids. Germline-derived CDR1 and CDR2 are SGHTA and FQGTGA. The CDR3 nucleotides read TGTGCCAGCAGCTTACTGGGACTAGCAGAGACCCAGTACTTC. This sequence encodes CASSLLGLAETQYF.

This clonotype came up a few times. Germline is not matched at one junction end, which may reflect a read error. The chain joins TRBV7-2 to TRBJ2-3; D is perhaps TRBD1 or TRBD2 (5 bases each). The germline CDR1 and CDR2 sequences are SGHTA and FQGNSA. The CDR3 runs 13 residues. The CDR3 nucleotides read TGTGCCAGCAGCTTAGCGGGACCTTCAGCCCTCGCGTTC. It is translated as CASSLAGPSALAF.

V gene TRBV20-1 combines with J gene TRBJ2-7; a weak D match, TRBD1 (6 bases). The germline V and J ends were trimmed by 2 bases and 5 bases, with 16 bases remaining between them. The CDR3 has 14 residues. Germline CDR1 reads DFQATT; CDR2 reads SNEGSKA (reference sequence). This CDR3 reads CSARSDSPFNEQYF. The CDR3 DNA reads as TGCAGTGCTAGATCGGACAGCCCCTTCAACGAGCAGTACTTC.

This clonotype was counted a few times. This chain joins TRBV20-1 and TRBJ1-2, with D possibly being TRBD1 (5 bases). The CDR3 spans 12 residues. The germline gives CDR1 DFQATT, CDR2 SNEGSKA (reference sequence). Trimming shortened V by 5 bases and J by 7 bases, and 14 bases separated the two germline ends. This CDR3 reads CSASKEGLGYTF. DNA for the CDR3: TGCAGTGCTTCGAAAGAGGGGCTTGGCTACACCTTC.

This clonotype was recorded a few times. CDR3 in amino acids: CASTLRGGTRTDTQYF. The CDR3 nucleotides are TGTGCCAGTACCTTGAGGGGGGGCACTAGGACAGATACGCAGTATTTT. This chain uses TRBV19 with TRBJ2-3, with a possible D match to TRBD2 (7 bases). The CDR3 totals 16 residues. Looked up from germline, CDR1 is LNHDA and CDR2 is SQIVND (reference sequence). With 7 bases removed from V and 3 bases from J, the gap between germline ends came to 20 bases.

This clonotype came up a few times. The chain links TRBV29-1 to TRBJ1-2; a possible D gene is TRBD1 (6 bases). This CDR3 spans 11 amino acids. V lost 4 bases to trimming and J lost 6 bases, with 9 bases between them. Germline values: CDR1 SQVTM, CDR2 ANQGSEA. CDR3 sequence (DNA): TGCAGCGTTGGTGGGGGCCATGGCTACACCTTC. Protein: CSVGGGHGYTF.

This clonotype was observed a handful of times. This sequence joins TRBV20-1 and TRBJ2-5; no firm D call. This CDR3 has 15 amino acids. V was clipped by 3 bases and J by 4 bases, with 18 bases between them. The germline gives CDR1 DFQATT, CDR2 SNEGSKA (reference sequence). The CDR3 loop is CSASPIGVSGETQYF. The CDR3 DNA sequence: TGCAGTGCTAGCCCAATTGGGGTTTCGGGAGAGACCCAGTACTTC.

This clonotype has only a few counts. The rearrangement joins TRBV20-1 to TRBJ1-2; D ambiguous. The CDR3 is made up of 15 amino acids. From germline, CDR1 is DFQATT and CDR2 SNEGSKA (reference sequence). Trimming pared 0 bases from V and 0 bases from J, leaving 11 bases between. CDR3 DNA sequence: TGCAGTGCTAGAGATAGGCCCTGGGCTAACTATGGCTACACCTTC. Its protein is CSARDRPWANYGYTF.

This chain connects TRBV7-9 to TRBJ1-5, with 9 nucleotides matching TRBD1. The CDR3 is made up of 14 amino acids. CDR1 SEHNR and CDR2 FQNEAQ come from the germline V gene (reference sequence). V was clipped by 5 bases and J by 5 bases; unmatched bases: 4. The CDR3 coding sequence is TGTGCCAGCAGCCGTGGGACAGGGCATCAGCCCCAGCATTTT. This codes for CASSRGTGHQPQHF.

The chain carries TRBV20-1 and TRBJ2-5; TRBD1 agrees at 8 bases. Germline CDR1 DFQATT, CDR2 SNEGSKA (reference sequence). CDR3 length: 13 residues. Unmatched junction bases numbered 5, after V lost 4 bases and J lost 4 bases. The CDR3 sequence: CSAIRTGLETQYF. DNA of the CDR3: TGCAGTGCTATACGGACAGGGCTAGAGACCCAGTACTTC.

The chain joins TRBV19 to TRBJ1-5; no clear D gene. This CDR3 contains 14 residues. Trimming took 7 bases from V and 2 from J, leaving 12 bases between them. The germline CDR1 and CDR2 sequences are LNHDA and SQIVND (reference sequence). The DNA of the CDR3 is TGTGCCAGTACCCCACTTCCGGGCAATCAGCCCCAGCATTTT. Protein product: CASTPLPGNQPQHF.

This clonotype turned up a few times. The chain uses TRBV20-1 and TRBJ2-5; D is unclear. Trimming left V 3 bases short and J 4 bases short, with 18 bases between. The CDR3 has 15 amino acids. Per the germline V gene, CDR1 is DFQATT and CDR2 is SNEGSKA (reference sequence). The CDR3 DNA reads as TGCAGTGCTAGTTATCCGGGCCTCGTTGGAGAGACCCAGTACTTC. Translation gives CSASYPGLVGETQYF.

The chain is built from TRBV20-1 and TRBJ2-6, with unresolved D. The germline gives CDR1 DFQATT, CDR2 SNEGSKA (reference sequence). The CDR3 totals 14 residues. V was shortened by 1 base and J by 2 bases, with 6 bases between the two germline ends. CDR3 DNA sequence: TGCAGTGCTAGAGCAAGGGCTGGGGCCAACGTCCTGACTTTC. Residues: CSARARAGANVLTF.

Comments on this clonotype: One end of the junction does not line up with germline, which may come from a read error. The chain has TRBV7-9 and TRBJ2-2; D is ambiguous. This CDR3 region has 13 residues. The germline CDR1 and CDR2 sequences are SEHNR and FQNEAQ (reference sequence). DNA of the CDR3: TGTGCCAGCAGCTTACGGAACCCCGGGGAGCTGTTTTTT. Translation: CASSLRNPGELFF.

V is TRBV7-8 and J is TRBJ1-2; D remains ambiguous. V was trimmed by 1 base and J by 3 bases, leaving 6 bases between them. CDR3 length equals 13 residues. CDR1 SGHVS and CDR2 FQNEAQ come from the germline V gene. For the CDR3, the DNA is TGTGCCAGCAGCTTAGTGCCACACTATGGCTACACCTTC. Translated, it gives CASSLVPHYGYTF. The variable domain in full, with the rest retrieved from reference TRBV7-8 and TRBJ1-2, is GAGVSQSPRYKVAKRGQDVALRCDPISGHVSLFWYQQALGQGPEFLTYFQNEAQLDKSGLPSDRFFAERPEGSVSTLKIQRTQQEDSAVYLCASSLVPHYGYTFGSGTRLTVV.

Only a few counts were recorded for this clonotype. The V call is TRBV7-6, the J call TRBJ2-5; D gene uncertain. Germline values: CDR1 SGHVS, CDR2 FNYEAQ. V lost 1 base to trimming and J lost 1 base, with 7 bases between them. This CDR3 contains 14 residues. Here the CDR3 reads CASSLGVVQETQYF. The CDR3 DNA sequence: TGTGCCAGCAGCTTAGGGGTGGTCCAAGAGACCCAGTACTTC.

The V call is TRBV20-1, the J call TRBJ2-1, with 8 bases identical to TRBD2. CDR3 length: 14 residues. The V gene's germline CDR1 is DFQATT and CDR2 SNEGSKA (reference sequence). V lost 6 bases to trimming and J lost 6 bases; unmatched junction nucleotides: 10. CDR3 protein: CSAPGGSGVNEQFF. The CDR3 DNA sequence: TGCAGTGCGCCCGGTGGTAGCGGGGTCAATGAGCAGTTCTTC.

The chain recombines TRBV19 with TRBJ2-1; 8 bases agree with TRBD2. Germline CDR1 reads LNHDA; CDR2 reads SQIVND (reference sequence). The V gene end was trimmed by 10 bases and the J gene end by 2 bases; junction bases not matched to a gene: 13. The CDR3 totals 16 residues. DNA of the CDR3: TGTGCCACAAGCAGCGGGGGAATGGGTGCCTACAATGAGCAGTTCTTC. The encoded protein is CATSSGGMGAYNEQFF. Combining the CDR3 with reference TRBV19 and TRBJ2-1 gives the whole variable domain DGGITQSPKYLFRKEGQNVTLSCEQNLNHDAMYWYRQDPGQGLRLIYYSQIVNDFQKGDIAEGYSVSREKKESFPLTVTSAQKNPTAFYLCATSSGGMGAYNEQFFGPGTRLTVL.